The rows below give T cell receptor beta chains drawn from one sample of a study of blood T cell repertoires in COVID-19. Method: immunoSEQ multiplex PCR; TCRdb's copy keeps in-frame clones and lacks some. The sample contains roughly 83,000 clones, around nine tenths of which appear only once. The material sequenced was peripheral blood. All receptors derive from a man older than 75 with active or convalescent COVID-19. Both conserved end residues are trimmed from each CDR3. Part of the rows lack a size; the others show once, few, many or a class for expanded clones.

V: TRBV10-3
size: NA
CDR3: AIRGTSGTDGF

V: TRBV27
size: NA
CDR3: ASRGDPGELF

V: TRBV4-2
size: NA
CDR3: ASSQVSPGEPQH

V: TRBV2
size: once
CDR3: ASTAMPPLSY

V: TRBV7-9
size: once
CDR3: ASSLVYGQRTDTQY

V: TRBV5-1
size: few
CDR3: ASSSRTGSNTEAF

V: TRBV10-1
size: NA
CDR3: ASSEPGQGNIQY

V: TRBV30
size: NA
CDR3: AWDSGIDEQF

V: TRBV9
size: NA
CDR3: ASRTSGSDTQY

V: TRBV9
size: NA
CDR3: ASSVGYTANTGELF

V: TRBV19
size: few
CDR3: ASSTRQTGRAF

V: TRBV2
size: NA
CDR3: ARTGLAGPSSYNEQF

V: TRBV27
size: NA
CDR3: ASSPRIAEKLF

V: TRBV10-1
size: NA
CDR3: ASSEGLAGVYNEQF

V: TRBV19
size: NA
CDR3: ASSIVSGSNQPQH

V: TRBV6-5
size: NA
CDR3: ASRGTSGFNEQF

V: TRBV5-1
size: NA
CDR3: ASQGQTNTGELF

V: TRBV15
size: few
CDR3: ATSRDLSAGLAGTQY

V: TRBV5-4
size: NA
CDR3: ASSLHSGREADTQY

V: TRBV3-1/TRBV3-2
size: NA
CDR3: ASSQSTGNLGGPQH

V: TRBV27
size: NA
CDR3: ASSFRDQADTQY

V: TRBV7-2
size: NA
CDR3: ASSFGTNTDTQY

V: TRBV5-1
size: once
CDR3: ASSLETVGSTEAF

V: TRBV18
size: NA
CDR3: ASSPGQGALETQY

V: TRBV6-5
size: NA
CDR3: ATTRGFANEKLF

V: TRBV18
size: once
CDR3: ASYEARSNQETQY

V: TRBV6-5
size: NA
CDR3: ATYGLGKDYGYT

V: TRBV10-2
size: NA
CDR3: ASKGLAEFTDTQY

V: TRBV21-1
size: NA
CDR3: ASSNPYPRDIFNEQF

V: TRBV10-2
size: NA
CDR3: ASRRDGNQPQH

V: TRBV2
size: NA
CDR3: ASSDGANYGYT

V: TRBV11-2
size: NA
CDR3: ASSLIRDSGYT

V: TRBV19
size: NA
CDR3: ASRETGSGRMYYGYT

V: TRBV29-1
size: NA
CDR3: SVLDSLSGANVLT

V: TRBV19
size: NA
CDR3: ASSMLRVSGTEAF

V: TRBV25-1
size: NA
CDR3: ASSDFMEEVF

V: TRBV7-9
size: NA
CDR3: ASSLPGTGNTIY

V: TRBV19
size: once
CDR3: ASKIMGRGSGELF

V: TRBV5-8
size: NA
CDR3: ASSDRPNQPQH